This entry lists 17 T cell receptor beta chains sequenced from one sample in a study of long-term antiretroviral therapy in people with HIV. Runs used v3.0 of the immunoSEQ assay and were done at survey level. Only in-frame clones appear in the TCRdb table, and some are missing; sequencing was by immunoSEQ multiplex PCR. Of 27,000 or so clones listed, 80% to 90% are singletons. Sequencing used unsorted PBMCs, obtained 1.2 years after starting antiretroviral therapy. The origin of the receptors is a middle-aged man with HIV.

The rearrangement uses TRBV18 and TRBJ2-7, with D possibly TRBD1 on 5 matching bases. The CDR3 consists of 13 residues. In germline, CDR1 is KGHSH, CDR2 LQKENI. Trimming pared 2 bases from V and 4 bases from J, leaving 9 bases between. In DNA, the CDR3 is TGTGCCAGCTCACCAGCAAGGGGATACGAGCAGTACTTC. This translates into CASSPARGYEQYF.

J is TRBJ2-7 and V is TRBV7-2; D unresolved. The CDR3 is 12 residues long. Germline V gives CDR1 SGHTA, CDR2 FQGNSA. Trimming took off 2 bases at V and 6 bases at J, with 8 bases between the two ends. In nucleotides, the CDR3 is TGTGCCAGCAGCTTAACTCTAAGCGAGCAGTACTTC. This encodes CASSLTLSEQYF.

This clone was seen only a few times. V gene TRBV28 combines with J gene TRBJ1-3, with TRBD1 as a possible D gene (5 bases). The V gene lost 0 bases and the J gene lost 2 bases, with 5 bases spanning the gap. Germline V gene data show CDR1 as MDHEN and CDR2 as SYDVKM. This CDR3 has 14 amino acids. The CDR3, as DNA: TGTGCCAGCAGTTTATGGGGGGCTGGAAACACCATATATTTT. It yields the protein CASSLWGAGNTIYF.

The CDR3 DNA is TGTGCCATCAGTGAGTCGACTCGGGCTGATTACGAGCAGTACTTC. It translates to CAISESTRADYEQYF. The J gene is TRBJ2-7, the V gene TRBV10-3, with unresolved D. The germline gives CDR1 ENHRY, CDR2 SYGVKD. V lost 0 bases to trimming and J lost 4 bases, with 13 bases between them. CDR3 length: 15 amino acids.

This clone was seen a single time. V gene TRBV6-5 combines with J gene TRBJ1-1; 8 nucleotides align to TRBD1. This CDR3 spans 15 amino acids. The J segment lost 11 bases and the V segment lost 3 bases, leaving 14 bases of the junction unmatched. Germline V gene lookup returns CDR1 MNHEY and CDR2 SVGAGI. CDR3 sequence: CASSYPGQGRVEAFF. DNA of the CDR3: TGTGCCAGCAGTTATCCTGGACAGGGACGGGTAGAGGCTTTCTTT.

The CDR3 region has the DNA TGCAGCGTACTAACTGGGGGGAGTAGAAGGTACTTC. Translation gives CSVLTGGSRRYF. The chain has TRBV29-1 and TRBJ2-7; the D gene is possibly TRBD2 (6 bases). CDR3 length equals 12 residues. Germline V gene sequence: CDR1 SQVTM, CDR2 ANQGSEA. V was clipped by 6 bases and J by 12 bases, with 21 bases between them.

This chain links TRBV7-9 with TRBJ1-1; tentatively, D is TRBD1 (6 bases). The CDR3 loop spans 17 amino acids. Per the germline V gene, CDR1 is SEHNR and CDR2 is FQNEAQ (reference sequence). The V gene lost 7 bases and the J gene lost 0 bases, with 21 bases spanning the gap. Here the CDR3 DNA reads TGTGCCAGCACCCAACCCCCCACAGGGCCCATGAACACTGAAGCTTTCTTT. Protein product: CASTQPPTGPMNTEAFF.

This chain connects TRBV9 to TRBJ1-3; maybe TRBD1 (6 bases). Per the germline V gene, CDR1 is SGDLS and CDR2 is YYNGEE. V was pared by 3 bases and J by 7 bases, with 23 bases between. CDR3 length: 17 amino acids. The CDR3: CASSATPGEAFDNTIYF. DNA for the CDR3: TGTGCCAGCAGCGCCACCCCAGGGGAGGCGTTCGACAACACCATATATTTT.

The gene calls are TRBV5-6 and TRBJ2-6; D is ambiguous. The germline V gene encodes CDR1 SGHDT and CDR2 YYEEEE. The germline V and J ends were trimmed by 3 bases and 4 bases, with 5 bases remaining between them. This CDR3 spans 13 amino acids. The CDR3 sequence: CASSSQGANVLTF. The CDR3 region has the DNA TGTGCCAGCAGCTCCCAGGGGGCCAACGTCCTGACTTTC.

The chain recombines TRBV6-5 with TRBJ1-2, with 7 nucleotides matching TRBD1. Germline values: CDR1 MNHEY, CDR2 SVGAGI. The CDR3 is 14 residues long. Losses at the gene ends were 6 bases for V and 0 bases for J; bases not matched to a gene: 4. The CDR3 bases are TGTGCCAGCAGGATCGGACAGGCTAACTATGGCTACACCTTC. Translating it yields CASRIGQANYGYTF.

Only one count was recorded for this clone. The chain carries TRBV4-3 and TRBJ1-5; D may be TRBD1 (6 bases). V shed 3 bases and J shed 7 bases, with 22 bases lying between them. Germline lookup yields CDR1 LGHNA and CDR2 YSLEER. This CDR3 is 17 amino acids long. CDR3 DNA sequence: TGCGCCAGCAGCCAGTCCGTCGACAGGACGATGCCCCAGCCCCAGCATTTT. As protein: CASSQSVDRTMPQPQHF.

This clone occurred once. Here the CDR3 reads CASRDVGNIQYF. DNA for the CDR3: TGTGCCAGCAGAGATGTAGGAAACATTCAGTACTTC. The chain links TRBV28 to TRBJ2-4; D call uncertain. Germline CDR1 is MDHEN and CDR2 is SYDVKM. Trimming took off 6 bases at V and 6 bases at J, with 9 bases between the two ends. The CDR3 sequence is 12 residues long.

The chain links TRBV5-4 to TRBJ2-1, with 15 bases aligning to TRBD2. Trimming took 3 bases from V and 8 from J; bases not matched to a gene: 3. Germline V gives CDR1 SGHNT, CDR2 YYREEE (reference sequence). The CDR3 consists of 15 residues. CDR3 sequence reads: CASSWGLAGGYEQFF. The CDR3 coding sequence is TGTGCCAGCAGCTGGGGACTAGCGGGGGGATATGAGCAGTTCTTC.

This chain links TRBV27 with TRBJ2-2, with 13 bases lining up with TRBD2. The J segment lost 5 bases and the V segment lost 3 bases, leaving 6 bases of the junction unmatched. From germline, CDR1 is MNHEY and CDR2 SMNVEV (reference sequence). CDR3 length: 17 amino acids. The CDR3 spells CASSLLWTSGGTGELFF. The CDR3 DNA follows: TGTGCCAGCAGTTTGTTATGGACTAGCGGGGGAACCGGGGAGCTGTTTTTT.

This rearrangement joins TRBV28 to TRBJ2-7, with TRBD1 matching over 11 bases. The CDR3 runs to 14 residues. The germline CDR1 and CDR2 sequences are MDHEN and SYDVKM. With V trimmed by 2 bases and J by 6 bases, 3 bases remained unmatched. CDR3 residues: CASSLPGQGGEQYF. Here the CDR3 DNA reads TGTGCCAGCAGTTTACCGGGACAGGGGGGCGAGCAGTACTTC.

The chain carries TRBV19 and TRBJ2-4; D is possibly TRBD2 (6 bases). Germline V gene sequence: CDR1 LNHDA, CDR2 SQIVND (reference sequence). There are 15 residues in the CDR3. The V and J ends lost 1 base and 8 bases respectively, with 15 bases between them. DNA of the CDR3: TGTGCCAGTAGTATAGTCGGAGGGCGCCAATACATTCAGTACTTC. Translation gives CASSIVGGRQYIQYF.

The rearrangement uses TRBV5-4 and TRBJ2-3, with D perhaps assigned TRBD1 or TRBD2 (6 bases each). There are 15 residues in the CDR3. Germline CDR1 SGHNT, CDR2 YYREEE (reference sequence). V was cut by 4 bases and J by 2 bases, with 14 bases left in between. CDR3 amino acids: CASSPMGGLTDTQYF. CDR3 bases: TGTGCCAGCAGCCCCATGGGGGGCCTCACAGATACGCAGTATTTT. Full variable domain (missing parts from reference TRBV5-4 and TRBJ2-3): ETGVTQSPTHLIKTRGQQVTLRCSSQSGHNTVSWYQQALGQGPQFIFQYYREEENGRGNFPPRFSGLQFPNYSSELNVNALELDDSALYLCASSPMGGLTDTQYFGPGTRLTVL.